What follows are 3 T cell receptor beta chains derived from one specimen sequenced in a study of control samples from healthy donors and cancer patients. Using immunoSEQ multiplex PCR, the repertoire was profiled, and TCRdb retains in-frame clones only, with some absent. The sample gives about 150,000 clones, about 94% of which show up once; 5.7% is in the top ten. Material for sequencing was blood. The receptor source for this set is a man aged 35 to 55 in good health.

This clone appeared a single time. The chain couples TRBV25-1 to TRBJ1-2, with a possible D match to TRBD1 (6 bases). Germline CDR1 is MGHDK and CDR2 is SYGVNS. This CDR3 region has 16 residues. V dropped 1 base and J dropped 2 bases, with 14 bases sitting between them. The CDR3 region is CASSESLTTGNYGYTF. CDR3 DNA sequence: TGTGCCAGCAGTGAATCCCTTACGACAGGAAACTATGGCTACACCTTC.

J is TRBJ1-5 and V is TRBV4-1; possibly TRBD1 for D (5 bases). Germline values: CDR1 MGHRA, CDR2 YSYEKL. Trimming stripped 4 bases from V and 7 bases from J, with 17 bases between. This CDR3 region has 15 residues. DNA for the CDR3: TGCGCCAGCAGCCTCTGGATGGGGGGTGGGCAGCCCCAGCATTTT. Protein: CASSLWMGGGQPQHF.

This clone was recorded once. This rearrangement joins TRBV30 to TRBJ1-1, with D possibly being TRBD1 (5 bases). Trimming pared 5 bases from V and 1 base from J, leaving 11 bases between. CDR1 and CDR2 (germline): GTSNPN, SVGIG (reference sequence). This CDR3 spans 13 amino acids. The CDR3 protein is CAWSKTGNTEAFF. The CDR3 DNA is TGTGCCTGGTCCAAAACAGGGAACACTGAAGCTTTCTTT.